This TCR beta chain was found in a study of T cell responses to AZD1222 COVID-19 vaccine. General study points: Donors were largely white British and mainly female; clonal diversity was possibly underestimated. Nearly half of spike-specific TCRs reportedly target variant regions that are unmutated in the B.1.351 and B.1.1.7 variants.

Details on this clone: Its antigen is currently unknown.

This CDR3 has 12 residues. Germline CDR1 and CDR2: DFQATT and SNEGSKA (reference sequence). The V and J ends lost 3 bases and 4 bases respectively, with 7 bases between them. Clones were read by immunoSEQ multiplex PCR, and TCRdb kept only the in-frame ones, dropping some. The sample records approximately 61,000 clones, 81% being singletons. This sequence originates from an adult who received the AZD1222 COVID-19 vaccine. The V call is TRBV20-1, the J call TRBJ1-5; D not resolved. The sample consisted of peripheral blood, taken 28 days after the second AZD1222 dose. The CDR3 region has the DNA TGCAGTGCTAGTAGACCGAATCAGCCCCAGCATTTT. Protein sequence: CSASRPNQPQHF.